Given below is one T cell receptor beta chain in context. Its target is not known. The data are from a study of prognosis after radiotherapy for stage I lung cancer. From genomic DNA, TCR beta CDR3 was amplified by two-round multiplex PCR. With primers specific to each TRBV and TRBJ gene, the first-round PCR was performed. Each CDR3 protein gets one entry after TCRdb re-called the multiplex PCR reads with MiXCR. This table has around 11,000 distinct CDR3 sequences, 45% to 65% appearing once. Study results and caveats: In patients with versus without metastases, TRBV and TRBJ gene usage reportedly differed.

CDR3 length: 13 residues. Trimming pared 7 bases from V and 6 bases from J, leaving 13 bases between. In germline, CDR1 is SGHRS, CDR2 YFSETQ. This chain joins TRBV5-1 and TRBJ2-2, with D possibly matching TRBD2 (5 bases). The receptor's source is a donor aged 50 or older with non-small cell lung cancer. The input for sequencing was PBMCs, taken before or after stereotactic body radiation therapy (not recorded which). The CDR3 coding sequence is TGCGCCAGCTCCACGGCGGGTGCCGGGGAGCTGTTTTTT. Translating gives CASSTAGAGELFF.